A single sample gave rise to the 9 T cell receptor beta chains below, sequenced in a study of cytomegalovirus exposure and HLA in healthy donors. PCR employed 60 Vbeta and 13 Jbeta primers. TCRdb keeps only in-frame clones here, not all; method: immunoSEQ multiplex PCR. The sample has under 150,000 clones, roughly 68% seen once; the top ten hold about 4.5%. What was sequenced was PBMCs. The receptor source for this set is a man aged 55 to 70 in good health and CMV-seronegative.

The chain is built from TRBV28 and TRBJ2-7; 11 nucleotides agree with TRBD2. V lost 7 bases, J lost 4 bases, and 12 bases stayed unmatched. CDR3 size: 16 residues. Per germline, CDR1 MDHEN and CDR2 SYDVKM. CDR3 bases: TGTGCCAGCAACACCAGGCGACTAGCGGGAAGTTACGAGCAGTACTTC. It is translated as CASNTRRLAGSYEQYF.

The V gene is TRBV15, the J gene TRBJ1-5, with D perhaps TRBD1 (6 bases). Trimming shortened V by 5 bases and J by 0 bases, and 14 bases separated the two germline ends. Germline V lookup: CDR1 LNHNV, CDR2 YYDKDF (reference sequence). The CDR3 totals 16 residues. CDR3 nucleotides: TGTGCCACCAGCCTTGGTGGCAGGGGTAGCAATCAGCCCCAGCATTTT. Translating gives CATSLGGRGSNQPQHF.

The CDR3 sequence: CASSQADSFQETQYF. Here the CDR3 DNA reads TGTGCCAGCAGCCAAGCGGACAGTTTCCAAGAGACCCAGTACTTC. This sequence joins TRBV14 and TRBJ2-5; possibly TRBD1 for D (6 bases). Germline V CDR1 and CDR2: SGHDN, FVKESK. CDR3 size: 15 residues. The V end was cut by 1 base, the J end by 1 base, with 10 bases between.

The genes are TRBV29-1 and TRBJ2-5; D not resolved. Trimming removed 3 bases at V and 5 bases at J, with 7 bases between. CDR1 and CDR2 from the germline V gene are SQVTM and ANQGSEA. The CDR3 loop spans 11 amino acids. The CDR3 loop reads CSVDVFETQYF. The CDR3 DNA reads TGCAGCGTTGATGTCTTTGAGACCCAGTACTTC.

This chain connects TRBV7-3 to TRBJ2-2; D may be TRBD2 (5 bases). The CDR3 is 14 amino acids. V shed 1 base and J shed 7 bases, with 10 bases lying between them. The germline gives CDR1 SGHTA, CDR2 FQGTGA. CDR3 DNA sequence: TGTGCCAGCAGCTTAATGGGTAGCGTCGGGGAGCTGTTTTTT. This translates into CASSLMGSVGELFF.

In nucleotides, the CDR3 is TGCGCCAGCAGCGCGCAGACAGGAGTTAATGAAAAACTGTTTTTT. Translated, it gives CASSAQTGVNEKLFF. V is TRBV5-1 and J is TRBJ1-4; D possibly corresponds to TRBD1 (6 bases). The V gene's germline CDR1 is SGHRS and CDR2 YFSETQ. This CDR3 is 15 amino acids long. Trimming pared 4 bases from V and 4 bases from J, leaving 14 bases between.

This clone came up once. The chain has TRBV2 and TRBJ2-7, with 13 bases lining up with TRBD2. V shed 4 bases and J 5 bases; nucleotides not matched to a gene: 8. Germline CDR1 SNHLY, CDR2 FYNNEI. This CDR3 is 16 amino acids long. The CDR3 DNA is TGTGCCAGCAGTGCTCGGACTAGCGGGAGTTTAAACGAGCAGTACTTC. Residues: CASSARTSGSLNEQYF.

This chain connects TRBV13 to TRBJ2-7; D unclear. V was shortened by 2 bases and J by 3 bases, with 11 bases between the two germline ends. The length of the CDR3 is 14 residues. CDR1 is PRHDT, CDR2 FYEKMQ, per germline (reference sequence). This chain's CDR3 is CASSLKPELYEQYF. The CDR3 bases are TGTGCCAGCAGCTTAAAACCTGAACTCTACGAGCAGTACTTC.

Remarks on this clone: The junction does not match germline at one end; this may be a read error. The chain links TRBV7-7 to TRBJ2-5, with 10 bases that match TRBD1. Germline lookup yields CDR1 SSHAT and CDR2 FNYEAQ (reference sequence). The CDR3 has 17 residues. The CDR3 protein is CASSFSLGQGIQETQYF. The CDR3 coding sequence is TGTGCTAGCAGCTTCTCTTTGGGACAGGGGATCCAAGAGACCCAGTACTTC.